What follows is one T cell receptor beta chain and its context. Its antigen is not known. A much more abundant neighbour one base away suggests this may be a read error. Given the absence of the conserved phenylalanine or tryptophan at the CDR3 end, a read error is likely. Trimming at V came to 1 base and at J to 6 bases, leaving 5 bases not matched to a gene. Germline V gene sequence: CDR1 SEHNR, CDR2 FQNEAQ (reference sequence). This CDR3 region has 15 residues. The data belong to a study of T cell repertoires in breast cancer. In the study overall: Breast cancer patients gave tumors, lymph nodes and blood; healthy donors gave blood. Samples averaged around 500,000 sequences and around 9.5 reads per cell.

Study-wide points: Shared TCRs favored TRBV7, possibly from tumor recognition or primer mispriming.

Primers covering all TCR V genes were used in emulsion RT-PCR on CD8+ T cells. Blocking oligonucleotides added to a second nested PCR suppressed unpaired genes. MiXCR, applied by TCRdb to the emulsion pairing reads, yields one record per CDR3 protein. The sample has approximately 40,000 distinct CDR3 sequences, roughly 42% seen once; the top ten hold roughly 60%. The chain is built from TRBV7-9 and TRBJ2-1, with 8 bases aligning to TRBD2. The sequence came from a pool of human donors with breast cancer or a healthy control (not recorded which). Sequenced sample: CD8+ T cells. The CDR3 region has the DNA TGTGCCAGCAGCTTAGGGACTAGCCCACTCAATGAGCAGTTCTCC. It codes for CASSLGTSPLNEQFS.